This T cell receptor (beta chain) derives from a study of vaccination and CD4 T cells after COVID-19. The overall study: The stimulating agents, overlapping spike peptides, came from SARS-CoV-2, HCoV-NL63, HCoV-OC43 and HCoV-229E. Study findings and constraints: The authors identified 304 of 307 vaccine-specific clones in convalescent patients as spike mono-reactive.

The CDR3 contains 15 residues. Trimming cost V 5 bases and J 4 bases; bases outside gene matches: 5. Germline V gene sequence: CDR1 SGHTA, CDR2 FQGNSA. Sequencing of the DNA from cultured CD4+ T cells was carried out with the Oncomine TCR Beta short-read assay. Genomic DNA was isolated from cultured CD4+ T cells. One entry per CDR3 protein results from TCRdb running MiXCR on the PCR reads. The sample has about 10,000 distinct CDR3 sequences; almost 60% are singletons. The table lists this clonotype with a few counts. Its cognate antigen is unknown. Treatment meaning: roughly 10-day PBMC culture with coronavirus spike peptide pools or control peptides (ViraFEST assay). Fresh IL-2 medium replaced half the culture medium on days 3 and 7.

The chain carries TRBV7-2 and TRBJ1-2; 12 bases line up with TRBD1. The sample comprised CD4+ T cells from blood, cultured in vitro. The sequence was collected from a human donor who had recovered from COVID-19. The DNA for the CDR3 is TGTGCCAGCAGCCCCGGGACAGGGGGCTTCTATGGCTACACCTTC. Translation: CASSPGTGGFYGYTF.